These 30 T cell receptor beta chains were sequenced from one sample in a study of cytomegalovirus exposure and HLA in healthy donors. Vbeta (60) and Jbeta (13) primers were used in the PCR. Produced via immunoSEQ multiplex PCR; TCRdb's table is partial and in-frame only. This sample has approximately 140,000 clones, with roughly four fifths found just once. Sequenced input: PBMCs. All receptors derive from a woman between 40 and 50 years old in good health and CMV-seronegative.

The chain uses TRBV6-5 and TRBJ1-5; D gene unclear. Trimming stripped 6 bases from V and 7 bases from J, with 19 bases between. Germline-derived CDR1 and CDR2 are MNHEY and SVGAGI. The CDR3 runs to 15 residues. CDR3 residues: CASRVLHSTGQPQHF. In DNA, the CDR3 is TGTGCCAGCAGGGTTCTACATTCGACGGGGCAGCCCCAGCATTTT.

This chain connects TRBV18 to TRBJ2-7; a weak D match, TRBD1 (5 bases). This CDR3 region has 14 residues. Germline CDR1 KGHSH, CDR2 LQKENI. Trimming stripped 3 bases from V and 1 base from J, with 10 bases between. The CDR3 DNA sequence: TGTGCCAGCTCACCTGGGGCCTCGTCCTACGAGCAGTACTTC. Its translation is CASSPGASSYEQYF.

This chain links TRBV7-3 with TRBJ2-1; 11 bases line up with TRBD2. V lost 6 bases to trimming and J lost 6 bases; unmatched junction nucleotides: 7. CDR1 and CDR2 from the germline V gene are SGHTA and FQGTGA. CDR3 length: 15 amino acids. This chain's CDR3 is CASSPTSGSSNEQFF. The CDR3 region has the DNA TGTGCCAGCAGTCCAACTAGCGGGAGTTCCAATGAGCAGTTCTTC.

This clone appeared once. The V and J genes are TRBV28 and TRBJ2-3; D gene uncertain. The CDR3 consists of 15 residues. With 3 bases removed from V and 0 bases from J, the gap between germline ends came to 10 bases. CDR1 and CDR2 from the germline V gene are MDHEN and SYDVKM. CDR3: CASSLLAMSTDTQYF. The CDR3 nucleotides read TGTGCCAGCAGTTTGCTCGCTATGAGCACAGATACGCAGTATTTT.

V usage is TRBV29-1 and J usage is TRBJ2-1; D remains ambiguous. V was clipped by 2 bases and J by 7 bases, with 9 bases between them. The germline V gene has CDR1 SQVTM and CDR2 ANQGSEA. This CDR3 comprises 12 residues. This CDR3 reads CSVEMATNEQFF. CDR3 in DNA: TGCAGCGTTGAAATGGCCACAAATGAGCAGTTCTTC.

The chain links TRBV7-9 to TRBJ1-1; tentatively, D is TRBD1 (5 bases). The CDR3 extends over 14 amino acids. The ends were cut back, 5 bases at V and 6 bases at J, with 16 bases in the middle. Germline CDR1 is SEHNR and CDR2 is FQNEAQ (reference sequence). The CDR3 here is CASSPGEGRPEAFF. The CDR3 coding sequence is TGTGCCAGCAGCCCTGGGGAGGGGAGACCTGAAGCTTTCTTT.

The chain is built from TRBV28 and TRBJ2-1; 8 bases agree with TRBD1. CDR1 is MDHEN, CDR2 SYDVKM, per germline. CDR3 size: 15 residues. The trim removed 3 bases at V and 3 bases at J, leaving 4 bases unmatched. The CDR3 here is CASSLTGALYNEQFF. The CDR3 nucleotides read TGTGCCAGCAGTTTGACAGGGGCCCTCTACAATGAGCAGTTCTTC.

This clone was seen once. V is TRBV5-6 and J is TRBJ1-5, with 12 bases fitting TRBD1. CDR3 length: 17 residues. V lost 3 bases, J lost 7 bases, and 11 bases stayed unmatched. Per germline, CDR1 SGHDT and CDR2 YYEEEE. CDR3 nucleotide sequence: TGTGCCAGCAGCTGGAGGGGGACAGGGGGCCAGGGGCAGCCCCAGCATTTT. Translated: CASSWRGTGGQGQPQHF.

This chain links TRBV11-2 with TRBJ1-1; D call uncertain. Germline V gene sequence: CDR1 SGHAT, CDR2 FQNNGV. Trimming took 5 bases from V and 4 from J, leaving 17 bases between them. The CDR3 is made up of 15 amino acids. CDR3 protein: CASSPPRGRATEAFF. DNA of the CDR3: TGTGCCAGCAGCCCCCCACGGGGAAGGGCCACTGAAGCTTTCTTT.

The CDR3 nucleotides read TGTGCCAGCAGCTTAGCACAGGGAACTGAAGCTTTCTTT. It yields the protein CASSLAQGTEAFF. The J gene is TRBJ1-1, the V gene TRBV11-2; possibly TRBD1 for D (6 bases). This CDR3 spans 13 amino acids. Germline V lookup: CDR1 SGHAT, CDR2 FQNNGV. V shed 1 base and J shed 5 bases, with 8 bases lying between them.

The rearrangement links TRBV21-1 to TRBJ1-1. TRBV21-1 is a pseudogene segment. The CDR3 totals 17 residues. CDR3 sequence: CASSANPGNVTNTEAFF. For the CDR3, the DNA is TGTGCCAGCAGCGCAAATCCCGGGAATGTAACGAACACTGAAGCTTTCTTT.

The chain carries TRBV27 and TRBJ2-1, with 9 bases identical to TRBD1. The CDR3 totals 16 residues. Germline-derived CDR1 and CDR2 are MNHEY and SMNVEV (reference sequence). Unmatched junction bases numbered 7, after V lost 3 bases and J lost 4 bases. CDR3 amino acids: CASSLGGTGKYNEQFF. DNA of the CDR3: TGTGCCAGCAGTTTGGGGGGGACAGGGAAATACAATGAGCAGTTCTTC.

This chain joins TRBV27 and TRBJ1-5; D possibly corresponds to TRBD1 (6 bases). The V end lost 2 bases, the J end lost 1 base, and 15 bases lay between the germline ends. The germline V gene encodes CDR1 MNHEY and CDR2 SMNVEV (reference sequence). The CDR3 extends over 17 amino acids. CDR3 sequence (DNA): TGTGCCAGCAGTTTAATTGGCTCTGGGGGCAGCAATCAGCCCCAGCATTTT. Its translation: CASSLIGSGGSNQPQHF.

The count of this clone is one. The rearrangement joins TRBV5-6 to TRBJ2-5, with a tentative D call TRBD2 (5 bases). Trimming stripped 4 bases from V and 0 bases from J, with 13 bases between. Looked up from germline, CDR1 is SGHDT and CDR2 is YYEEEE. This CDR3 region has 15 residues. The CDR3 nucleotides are TGTGCCAGCAGCCCCCTTTCCGGGAACCAAGAGACCCAGTACTTC. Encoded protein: CASSPLSGNQETQYF.

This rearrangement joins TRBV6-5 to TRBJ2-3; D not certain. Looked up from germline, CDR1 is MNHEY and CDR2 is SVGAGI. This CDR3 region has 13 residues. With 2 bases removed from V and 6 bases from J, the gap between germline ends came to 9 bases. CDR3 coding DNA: TGTGCCAGCAGTTACCAGCGCGCGGATACGCAGTATTTT. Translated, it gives CASSYQRADTQYF.

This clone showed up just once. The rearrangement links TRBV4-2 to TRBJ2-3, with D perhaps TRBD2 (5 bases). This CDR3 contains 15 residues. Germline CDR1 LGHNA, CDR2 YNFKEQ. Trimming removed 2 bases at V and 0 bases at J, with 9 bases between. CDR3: CASSQIGGSTDTQYF. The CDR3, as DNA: TGTGCCAGCAGCCAAATCGGCGGGAGCACAGATACGCAGTATTTT.

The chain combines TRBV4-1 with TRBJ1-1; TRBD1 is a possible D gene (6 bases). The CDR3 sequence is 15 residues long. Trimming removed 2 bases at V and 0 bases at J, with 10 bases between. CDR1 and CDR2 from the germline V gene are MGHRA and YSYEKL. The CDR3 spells CASSQSGQMNTEAFF. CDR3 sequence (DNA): TGCGCCAGCAGCCAATCCGGACAGATGAACACTGAAGCTTTCTTT.

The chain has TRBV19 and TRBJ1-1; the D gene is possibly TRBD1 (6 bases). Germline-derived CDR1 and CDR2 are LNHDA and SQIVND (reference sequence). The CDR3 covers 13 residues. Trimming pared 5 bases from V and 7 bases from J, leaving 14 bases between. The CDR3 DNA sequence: TGTGCCAGTAGTGCCAACAGGGCAGGTGAAGCTTTCTTT. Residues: CASSANRAGEAFF.

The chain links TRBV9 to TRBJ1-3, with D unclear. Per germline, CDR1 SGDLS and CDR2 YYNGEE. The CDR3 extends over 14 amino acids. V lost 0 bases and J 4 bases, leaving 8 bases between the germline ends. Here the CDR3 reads CASSVAPRGNTIYF. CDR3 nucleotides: TGTGCCAGCAGCGTAGCCCCTAGGGGAAACACCATATATTTT.

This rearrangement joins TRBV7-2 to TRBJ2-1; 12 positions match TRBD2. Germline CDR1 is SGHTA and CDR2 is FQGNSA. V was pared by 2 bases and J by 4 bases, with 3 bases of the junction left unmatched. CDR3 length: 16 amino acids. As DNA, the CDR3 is TGTGCCAGCAGCTTAACCGGGACTAGCGGGTACAATGAGCAGTTCTTC. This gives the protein CASSLTGTSGYNEQFF.

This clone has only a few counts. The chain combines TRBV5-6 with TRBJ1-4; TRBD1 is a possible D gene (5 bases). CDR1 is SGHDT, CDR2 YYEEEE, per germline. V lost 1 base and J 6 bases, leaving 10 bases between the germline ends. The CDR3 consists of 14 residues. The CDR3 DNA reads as TGTGCCAGCAGCTTGCGGGGGGTTTATGAAAAACTGTTTTTT. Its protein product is CASSLRGVYEKLFF.

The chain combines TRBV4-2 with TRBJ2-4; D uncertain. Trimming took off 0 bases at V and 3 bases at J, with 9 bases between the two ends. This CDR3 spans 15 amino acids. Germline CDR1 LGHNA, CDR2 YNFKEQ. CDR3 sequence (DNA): TGTGCCAGCAGCCAAGAACAGATCGGCAAAAACATTCAGTACTTC. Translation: CASSQEQIGKNIQYF.

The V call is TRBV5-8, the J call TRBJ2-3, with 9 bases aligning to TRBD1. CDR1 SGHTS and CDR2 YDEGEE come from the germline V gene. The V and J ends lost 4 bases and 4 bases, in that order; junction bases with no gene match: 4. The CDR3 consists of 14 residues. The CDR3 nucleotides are TGTGCCAGCAGCCTACGACAGGGGGCAGATACGCAGTATTTT. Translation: CASSLRQGADTQYF.

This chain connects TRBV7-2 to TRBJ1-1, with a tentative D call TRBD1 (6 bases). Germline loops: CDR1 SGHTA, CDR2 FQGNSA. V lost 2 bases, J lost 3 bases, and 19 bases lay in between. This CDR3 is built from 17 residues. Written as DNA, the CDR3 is TGTGCCAGCAGCTTAAAGGGGACAAGGCTCCTACACACTGAAGCTTTCTTT. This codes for CASSLKGTRLLHTEAFF.

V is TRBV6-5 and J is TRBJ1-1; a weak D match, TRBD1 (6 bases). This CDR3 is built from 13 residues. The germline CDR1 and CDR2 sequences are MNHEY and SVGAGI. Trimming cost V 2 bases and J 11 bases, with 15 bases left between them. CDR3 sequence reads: CASSYEWGLRAFF. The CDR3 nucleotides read TGTGCCAGCAGTTACGAATGGGGGCTGCGGGCTTTCTTT.

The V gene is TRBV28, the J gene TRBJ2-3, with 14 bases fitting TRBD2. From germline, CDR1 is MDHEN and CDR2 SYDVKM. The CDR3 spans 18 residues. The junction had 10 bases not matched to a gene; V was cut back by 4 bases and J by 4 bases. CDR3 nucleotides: TGTGCCAGCAGTTCACCCGGGACTAGCGGGAGTGGTTCAGATACGCAGTATTTT. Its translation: CASSSPGTSGSGSDTQYF.

CDR3: CASTGQGIGGELFF. In DNA form, the CDR3 reads TGTGCCAGCACAGGACAGGGGATCGGCGGGGAGCTGTTTTTT. This chain uses TRBV2 with TRBJ2-2, with 9 nucleotides matching TRBD1. Germline-derived CDR1 and CDR2 are SNHLY and FYNNEI. The CDR3 is 14 amino acids. V shed 7 bases and J 7 bases; nucleotides not matched to a gene: 7.

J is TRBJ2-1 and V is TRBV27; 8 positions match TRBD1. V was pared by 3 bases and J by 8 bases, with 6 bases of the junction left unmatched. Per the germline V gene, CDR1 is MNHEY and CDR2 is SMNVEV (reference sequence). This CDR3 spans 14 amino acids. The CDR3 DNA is TGTGCCAGCAGTTTGGACAGGGCTGGCGATGAGCAGTTCTTC. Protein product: CASSLDRAGDEQFF.

The CDR3 sequence: CASSPRDRGNTEAFF. CDR3 nucleotide sequence: TGTGCCAGTAGCCCCAGGGACAGGGGGAACACTGAAGCTTTCTTT. The chain uses TRBV19 and TRBJ1-1, with 10 bases aligning to TRBD1. V shed 6 bases, J shed 1 base, and the junction held 5 bases outside the gene matches. Germline loops: CDR1 LNHDA, CDR2 SQIVND (reference sequence). This CDR3 region has 15 residues. The variable domain in full, completed from reference TRBV19 and TRBJ1-1, reads DGGITQSPKYLFRKEGQNVTLSCEQNLNHDAMYWYRQDPGQGLRLIYYSQIVNDFQKGDIAEGYSVSREKKESFPLTVTSAQKNPTAFYLCASSPRDRGNTEAFFGQGTRLTVV.

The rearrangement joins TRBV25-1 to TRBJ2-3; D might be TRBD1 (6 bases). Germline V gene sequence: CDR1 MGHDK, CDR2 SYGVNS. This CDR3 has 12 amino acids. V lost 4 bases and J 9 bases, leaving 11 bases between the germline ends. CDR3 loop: CASSGQEVTQYF. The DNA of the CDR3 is TGTGCCAGCAGTGGACAGGAGGTCACGCAGTATTTT.